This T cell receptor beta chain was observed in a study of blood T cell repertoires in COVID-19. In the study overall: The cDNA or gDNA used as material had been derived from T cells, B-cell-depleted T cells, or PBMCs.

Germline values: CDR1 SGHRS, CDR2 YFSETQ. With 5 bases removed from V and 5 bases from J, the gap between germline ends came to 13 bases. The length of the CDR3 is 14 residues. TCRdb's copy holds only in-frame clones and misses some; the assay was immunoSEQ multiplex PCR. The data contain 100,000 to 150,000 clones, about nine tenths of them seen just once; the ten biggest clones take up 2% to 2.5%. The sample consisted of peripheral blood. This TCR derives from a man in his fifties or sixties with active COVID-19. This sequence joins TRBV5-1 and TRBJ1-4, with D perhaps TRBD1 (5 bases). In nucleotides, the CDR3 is TGCGCCAGCAGTCCAGGACGGGGGAATGAAAAACTGTTTTTT. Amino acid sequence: CASSPGRGNEKLFF.